These 19 T cell receptor beta chains originate from one sample sequenced in a study of Ad26.COV2.S vaccination and SARS-CoV-2 variants. Treatment reported: around 19 received Ad26.COV2.S at low or high dose, single or two shots; 5 received placebo; per-sample allocation not given. Day 63 following the first vaccine or placebo injection was when the samples were taken. Data came from immunoSEQ multiplex PCR; TCRdb stores just in-frame clones and leaves some out. Found here are under 300,000 clones, around nine tenths of them singletons; the top ten hold roughly 3%. The sample was peripheral blood, taken in a trial of Ad26.COV2.S vaccine versus placebo. Receptors originate from a person between 18 and 65 years old who received the Ad26.COV2.S COVID-19 vaccine or a placebo.

This clone was detected only once. V is TRBV9 and J is TRBJ2-4, with D possibly matching TRBD1 (6 bases). This CDR3 region has 19 residues. Trimming cost V 3 bases and J 0 bases, with 22 bases left between them. Germline loops: CDR1 SGDLS, CDR2 YYNGEE. CDR3 coding DNA: TGTGCCAGCAGCGCCTCTACGGCAGCAGGGGCGGGAGCCAAAAACATTCAGTACTTC. Amino acid sequence: CASSASTAAGAGAKNIQYF.

The V and J genes are TRBV15 and TRBJ1-4; no firm D call. Germline assignment: CDR1 LNHNV and CDR2 YYDKDF (reference sequence). Trimming stripped 0 bases from V and 3 bases from J, with 11 bases between. The CDR3 loop spans 16 amino acids. CDR3 region: CATSRDRRQPNEKLFF. The CDR3 DNA sequence: TGTGCCACCAGCAGAGATCGGCGGCAACCTAATGAAAAACTGTTTTTT.

This clone appeared a single time. This chain uses TRBV11-2 with TRBJ2-6, with D perhaps matching TRBD2 (5 bases). CDR1 and CDR2 from the germline V gene are SGHAT and FQNNGV. V shed 4 bases and J shed 0 bases, with 16 bases lying between them. CDR3 length: 18 residues. This CDR3 is CASSWLTRGYSGANVLTF. The CDR3 DNA reads TGTGCCAGCAGCTGGTTGACACGGGGATACTCTGGGGCCAACGTCCTGACTTTC.

This chain uses TRBV2 with TRBJ2-3; 10 bases align to TRBD2. The CDR3 is 16 amino acids. Per the germline V gene, CDR1 is SNHLY and CDR2 is FYNNEI. V lost 8 bases and J lost 2; bases outside the gene matches: 10. In nucleotides, the CDR3 is TGTGCCAGCGCACTAGCGGGGTATGCTACCACAGATACGCAGTATTTT. This codes for CASALAGYATTDTQYF.

As DNA, the CDR3 is TGTGCCAGCAGCGTAGCGGGGGGGCTGTCAGATACGCAGTATTTT. Its protein is CASSVAGGLSDTQYF. This rearrangement joins TRBV9 to TRBJ2-3, with TRBD2 matching over 8 bases. CDR3 size: 15 residues. The V and J ends lost 0 bases and 4 bases, in that order; junction bases with no gene match: 4. CDR1 SGDLS and CDR2 YYNGEE come from the germline V gene.

V and J are TRBV12-3 or TRBV12-4 and TRBJ1-2; the match to TRBD1 covers 7 bases. Germline trimming cut 6 bases from V and 8 bases from J; bases unmatched to any gene: 9. This CDR3 region has 13 residues. CDR3 protein: CASRQPGGQGYTF. The CDR3 DNA is TGTGCCAGCAGGCAACCAGGGGGGCAAGGCTACACCTTC.

This rearrangement joins TRBV4-1 to TRBJ1-2, with D perhaps TRBD1 (6 bases). This CDR3 is 16 amino acids long. Germline assignment: CDR1 MGHRA and CDR2 YSYEKL. Trimming shortened V by 6 bases and J by 0 bases, and 17 bases separated the two germline ends. DNA for the CDR3: TGCGCCAGCAGGCTCTCCCACCGGGGGCCTAACTATGGCTACACCTTC. Amino acids: CASRLSHRGPNYGYTF.

V is TRBV18 and J is TRBJ1-5, with D unresolved. Between the trimmed V and J ends, which lost 6 bases and 4 bases, there was a span of 10 bases. Germline assignment: CDR1 KGHSH and CDR2 LQKENI. The CDR3 sequence is 13 residues long. The chain's CDR3 is CASSDSRNQPQHF. CDR3 nucleotides: TGTGCCAGCTCTGATAGCAGGAATCAGCCCCAGCATTTT.

The CDR3 region has the DNA TGTGCCAGCAGCTGGGGCTCCTACGAGCAGTACGTC. Protein sequence: CASSWGSYEQYV. V is TRBV7-9 and J is TRBJ2-7; D gene unclear. The CDR3 covers 12 residues. Between the trimmed V and J ends, which lost 4 bases and 0 bases, there was a span of 4 bases. Per the germline V gene, CDR1 is SEHNR and CDR2 is FQNEAQ (reference sequence).

V gene TRBV2 combines with J gene TRBJ2-4, with no clear D. This CDR3 region has 15 residues. The ends were cut back, 7 bases at V and 0 bases at J, with 13 bases in the middle. Germline V gene lookup returns CDR1 SNHLY and CDR2 FYNNEI. As DNA, the CDR3 is TGTGCCAGCAAAATAGATAGCTTAGCCAAAAACATTCAGTACTTC. It yields the protein CASKIDSLAKNIQYF. Combining the CDR3 with reference TRBV2 and TRBJ2-4 gives the whole variable domain EPEVTQTPSHQVTQMGQEVILRCVPISNHLYFYWYRQILGQKVEFLVSFYNNEISEKSEIFDDQFSVERPDGSNFTLKIRSTKLEDSAMYFCASKIDSLAKNIQYFGAGTRLSVL.

The V and J genes are TRBV7-9 and TRBJ1-5; TRBD1 is a possible D gene (5 bases). Germline CDR1 and CDR2: SEHNR and FQNEAQ (reference sequence). This CDR3 region has 17 residues. V was cut by 3 bases and J by 1 base, with 16 bases left in between. In nucleotides, the CDR3 is TGTGCCAGCAGCTTTCATAATGCGGGGGGAAGCAATCAGCCCCAGCATTTT. This gives the protein CASSFHNAGGSNQPQHF.

This chain connects TRBV7-9 to TRBJ2-1; TRBD2 agrees at 8 bases. The germline V gene has CDR1 SEHNR and CDR2 FQNEAQ (reference sequence). V lost 4 bases to trimming and J lost 2 bases; unmatched junction nucleotides: 7. The CDR3 consists of 16 residues. CDR3 sequence (DNA): TGTGCCAGCAGCTCAAGCCGGGGGGGCCCCTACAATGAGCAGTTCTTC. It translates to CASSSSRGGPYNEQFF.

This rearrangement joins TRBV12-3 or TRBV12-4 to TRBJ2-7; possibly TRBD1 for D (6 bases). The CDR3 spans 11 residues. V shed 5 bases and J shed 7 bases, with 9 bases lying between them. CDR3 sequence reads: CASSTGLEQYF. The CDR3, as DNA: TGTGCCAGCAGTACAGGGCTTGAGCAGTACTTC.

The chain has TRBV19 and TRBJ1-1; 9 positions agree with TRBD1. Germline V lookup: CDR1 LNHDA, CDR2 SQIVND (reference sequence). Trimming removed 2 bases from V and 5 bases from J; junction bases left unmatched: 9. The CDR3 is made up of 16 amino acids. In nucleotides, the CDR3 is TGTGCCAGTAGTATATGGGACAGGGTGAGCGGTACTGAAGCTTTCTTT. Protein: CASSIWDRVSGTEAFF.

The J gene is TRBJ2-2, the V gene TRBV6-5; perhaps TRBD1 as D (6 bases). The CDR3 loop spans 15 amino acids. Germline CDR1 reads MNHEY; CDR2 reads SVGAGI. The V gene lost 0 bases and the J gene lost 6 bases, with 11 bases spanning the gap. In DNA, the CDR3 is TGTGCCAGCAGTTACTCAACAGGGCGGGCCGGGGAGCTGTTTTTT. Translated: CASSYSTGRAGELFF.

This chain joins TRBV9 and TRBJ2-2; the match to TRBD2 covers 8 bases. This CDR3 has 17 residues. CDR1 and CDR2 from the germline V gene are SGDLS and YYNGEE. V was pared by 2 bases and J by 3 bases, with 9 bases of the junction left unmatched. CDR3 in amino acids: CASSVKLGLADTGELFF. Written as DNA, the CDR3 is TGTGCCAGCAGCGTCAAACTCGGACTAGCTGACACCGGGGAGCTGTTTTTT.

This clone was counted a few times. The V gene is TRBV9, the J gene TRBJ2-2, with 10 bases lining up with TRBD2. Losses at the gene ends were 2 bases for V and 4 bases for J; bases not matched to a gene: 2. Germline V CDR1 and CDR2: SGDLS, YYNGEE. This CDR3 spans 15 amino acids. CDR3 protein: CASSVGLALTGELFF. The DNA of the CDR3 is TGTGCCAGCAGCGTGGGACTAGCGCTCACCGGGGAGCTGTTTTTT.

J is TRBJ1-2 and V is TRBV5-6; D gene unclear. V dropped 4 bases and J dropped 4 bases, with 11 bases sitting between them. Germline loops: CDR1 SGHDT, CDR2 YYEEEE. The length of the CDR3 is 13 residues. CDR3: CASSGPSFYGYTF. In DNA form, the CDR3 reads TGTGCCAGCAGCGGGCCGTCCTTCTATGGCTACACCTTC.

This clone occurred a few times. The chain has TRBV12-5 and TRBJ1-3, with D hard to call. Germline V gene lookup returns CDR1 LGHNT and CDR2 FRNRAP. This CDR3 contains 12 residues. Trimming removed 6 bases at V and 0 bases at J, with 3 bases between. The CDR3 spells CASGTSGNTIYF. The CDR3 nucleotides read TGTGCTAGTGGCACCTCTGGAAACACCATATATTTT. The full variable domain, completed using reference TRBV12-5 and TRBJ1-3, is DARVTQTPRHKVTEMGQEVTMRCQPILGHNTVFWYRQTMMQGLELLAYFRNRAPLDDSGMPKDRFSAEMPDATLATLKIQPSEPRDSAVYFCASGTSGNTIYFGEGSWLTVV.